These T cell receptor beta chains were read from a single sample in a study of blood T cell repertoires in COVID-19. Profiling relied on immunoSEQ multiplex PCR, and the TCRdb table lists in-frame clones only, not all of them. This repertoire shows about 200,000 clones, about 88% found once; its top ten account for roughly a sixth. Sample: peripheral blood. The receptor set was obtained from a middle-aged man with COVID-19, enrolled during active disease. Both conserved end residues are part of each CDR3. D genes are given only for firm matches. Only part of the rows carry a size: once, few, many, or a class if the clone is expanded.

j_call clone_size d_call v_call cdr3_aa cdr3_nt
TRBJ2-1 NA NA TRBV10-3 CAITSSAGPYNEQFF TGTGCCATCACCTCCTCCGCGGGCCCCTACAATGAGCAGTTCTTC
TRBJ2-3 NA NA TRBV10-3 CAISDEGRLTDTQYF TGTGCCATCAGTGATGAGGGAAGGCTCACAGATACGCAGTATTTT
TRBJ1-5 NA TRBD1 TRBV15 CATSSPHAWAGGSNQPQHF TGTGCCACCAGCAGCCCCCATGCTTGGGCAGGGGGCAGCAATCAGCCCCAGCATTTT
TRBJ2-1 once TRBD2 TRBV5-6 CASIERGSYNEQFF TGTGCCAGCATCGAGCGGGGCTCCTACAATGAGCAGTTCTTC
TRBJ1-5 NA NA TRBV2 CASSGGPGYQPQHF TGTGCCAGCAGTGGGGGGCCGGGGTATCAGCCCCAGCATTTT
TRBJ2-2 NA TRBD2 TRBV7-3 CASSLTLVAGVSGELFF TGTGCCAGCAGCTTAACGTTGGTAGCGGGAGTATCTGGGGAGCTGTTTTTT
TRBJ1-1 NA TRBD1 TRBV5-1 CASSLEGANTEAFF TGCGCCAGCAGCTTGGAGGGGGCGAACACTGAAGCTTTCTTT
TRBJ2-5 NA NA TRBV27 CASSRQNFQETQYF TGTGCCAGCAGTAGACAGAATTTTCAAGAGACCCAGTACTTC
TRBJ2-7 NA TRBD2 TRBV6-2/TRBV6-3 CASSTLAGGLYEQYF TGTGCCAGCAGTACACTAGCGGGGGGCCTCTACGAGCAGTACTTC
TRBJ2-2 NA TRBD1 TRBV28 CASSSGTGYTGELFF TGTGCCAGCAGTTCCGGGACAGGGTATACCGGGGAGCTGTTTTTT
TRBJ1-5 NA NA TRBV6-1 CASSEVRTIWGQPQHF TGTGCCAGCAGTGAAGTGAGGACAATATGGGGTCAGCCCCAGCATTTT
TRBJ2-1 NA NA TRBV18 CASSLPGLANEQFF TGTGCCAGCTCACTCCCGGGACTGGCGAATGAGCAGTTCTTC
TRBJ1-2 NA NA TRBV12-3/TRBV12-4 CASSPPGFYGYTF TGTGCCAGCAGTCCTCCAGGTTTCTATGGCTACACCTTC
TRBJ2-2 once NA TRBV15 CATRWRDGSGELFF TGTGCCACCAGGTGGAGGGATGGGTCCGGGGAGCTGTTTTTT
TRBJ2-6 once NA TRBV19 CASSIQTGGANVLTF TGTGCCAGTAGTATCCAGACAGGTGGGGCCAACGTCCTGACTTTC
TRBJ2-7 once TRBD1 TRBV30 CVWSLPGQGADEQYF TGTGTCTGGAGTCTTCCGGGACAGGGGGCTGACGAGCAGTACTTC
TRBJ2-7 NA TRBD2 TRBV9 CASSVGLAGSYEQYF TGTGCCAGCAGTGTCGGACTAGCGGGCTCCTACGAGCAGTACTTC
TRBJ1-4 NA TRBD1 TRBV18 CASSQTGVATNEKLFF TGTGCCAGCTCGCAAACAGGGGTGGCCACTAATGAAAAACTGTTTTTT
TRBJ1-2 NA NA TRBV6-1 CASSSTGLQGYGYTF TGTGCCAGCAGTAGTACAGGGCTCCAGGGCTATGGCTACACCTTC
TRBJ2-2 NA TRBD1 TRBV5-4 CASSLNEGATGELFF TGTGCCAGCAGCTTGAACGAGGGGGCTACCGGGGAGCTGTTTTTT
TRBJ1-2 NA TRBD1 TRBV27 CASSFDRAYGYTF TGTGCCAGCAGTTTTGACAGGGCCTATGGCTACACCTTC
TRBJ1-5 NA TRBD1 TRBV5-8 CASSFDREYNQPQHF TGTGCCAGCAGCTTTGACAGGGAGTATAATCAGCCCCAGCATTTT
TRBJ2-3 NA TRBD2 TRBV9 CASSMSGRGVTDTQYF TGTGCCAGCAGCATGTCTGGGCGGGGGGTCACAGATACGCAGTATTTT
TRBJ1-1 NA NA TRBV11-3 CASSTPDTEAFF TGTGCCAGCAGCACACCAGACACTGAAGCTTTCTTT
TRBJ1-3 NA NA TRBV10-3 CATSPGGSSGNTIYF TGTGCCACCTCTCCCGGTGGGAGCTCTGGAAACACCATATATTTT
TRBJ1-2 NA TRBD1 TRBV19 CASRPTGGSGYTF TGTGCCAGTAGACCCACAGGGGGCTCTGGCTACACCTTC
TRBJ2-7 once NA TRBV18 CASSRAGRDPKEQYF TGTGCCAGCTCCAGGGCGGGAAGAGACCCGAAAGAGCAGTACTTC
TRBJ2-3 NA TRBD2 TRBV13 CASSSSGTSGFTDTQYF TGTGCCAGCAGCTCGTCCGGGACTAGCGGATTCACAGATACGCAGTATTTT
TRBJ2-3 NA NA TRBV21-1 CASSIRLAEDSTDTQYF TGTGCCAGCAGCATCCGACTAGCGGAGGACAGCACAGATACGCAGTATTTT
TRBJ2-1 NA TRBD2 TRBV28 CASSLWTSGNEQFF TGTGCCAGCAGTTTATGGACTAGCGGGAATGAGCAGTTCTTC
TRBJ1-1 NA NA TRBV5-6 CASSPWPGDTEAFF TGTGCCAGCAGCCCCTGGCCGGGGGACACTGAAGCTTTCTTT
TRBJ2-1 NA NA TRBV7-9 CASSLGDWDSNEQFF TGTGCCAGCAGCTTAGGGGACTGGGACTCCAATGAGCAGTTCTTC
TRBJ2-4 NA NA TRBV7-9 CASSLGWGQNIQYF TGTGCCAGCAGCTTAGGATGGGGCCAAAACATTCAGTACTTC
TRBJ2-2 NA NA TRBV7-3 CASSLNTGELFF TGTGCCAGCAGCCTCAACACCGGGGAGCTGTTTTTT
TRBJ1-2 NA TRBD1 TRBV30 CAWIVHGRGAGYTF TGTGCCTGGATCGTACATGGCAGGGGGGCTGGCTACACCTTC
TRBJ1-2 NA TRBD1 TRBV28 CAKTTGGVGVYGYTF TGTGCCAAAACGACAGGGGGCGTGGGAGTCTATGGCTACACCTTC
TRBJ2-1 NA TRBD1 TRBV7-9 CASSLVGTGGLSSYNEQFF TGTGCCAGCAGCTTAGTTGGGACAGGGGGTTTGAGCTCCTACAATGAGCAGTTCTTC
TRBJ1-2 few NA TRBV7-2 CASSLEGRSHGGYTF TGTGCCAGCAGCTTGGAGGGTCGTTCCCATGGGGGCTACACCTTC
TRBJ2-2 NA TRBD2 TRBV29-1 CSVPGGGGPLQPGELFF TGCAGCGTCCCCGGGGGGGGAGGGCCTCTACAACCCGGGGAGCTGTTTTTT
TRBJ2-3 NA NA TRBV4-1 CASSLLSTDTQYF TGCGCCAGCAGCCTCCTTAGCACAGATACGCAGTATTTT
TRBJ1-1 NA NA TRBV7-9 CASSPQDMVTEAFF TGTGCCAGCAGCCCGCAGGACATGGTCACTGAAGCTTTCTTT